These 25 T cell receptor beta chains were all obtained from the same sample, sequenced in a study of response to subunit inactivated influenza vaccine. TCRdb processed the RT-PCR reads anew with MiXCR; each CDR3 protein has one entry. This sample has more than 700,000 distinct CDR3 sequences, with around 21% found just once. This specimen consisted of PBMCs from blood, obtained 4 to 6 days after vaccination. These receptors came from a middle-aged man who received an inactivated influenza vaccine.

This clonotype was picked up a small number of times. The CDR3 protein is CASRQTRESAQYF. In nucleotides, the CDR3 is TGTGCCAGCCGACAGACGAGGGAATCGGCCCAGTACTTC. The chain carries TRBV25-1 and TRBJ2-5; D possibly matches TRBD1 or TRBD2 (5 bases each). The CDR3 totals 13 residues. Per the germline V gene, CDR1 is MGHDK and CDR2 is SYGVNS. V lost 8 bases and J lost 9, with 19 bases in between.

The V call is TRBV2, the J call TRBJ2-5, with TRBD2 matching 11 bases. CDR1 SNHLY and CDR2 FYNNEI come from the germline V gene. The ends lost 2 bases at V and 5 bases at J; junction bases unmatched: 1. This CDR3 has 14 amino acids. The CDR3 loop is CASSEPSGGETQYF. CDR3 coding DNA: TGTGCCAGCAGTGAACCTAGCGGGGGGGAGACCCAGTACTTC.

This clonotype was seen a handful of times. The chain links TRBV20-1 to TRBJ2-5, with 10 positions matching TRBD2. From germline, CDR1 is DFQATT and CDR2 SNEGSKA (reference sequence). This CDR3 spans 14 amino acids. V trimming: 6 bases; J trimming: 6 bases; junction bases outside the gene matches: 10. CDR3 residues: CSAGLAGDSKTQYF. The CDR3 DNA reads as TGCAGTGCCGGGCTAGCGGGAGATTCGAAGACCCAGTACTTC.

This clonotype was counted between two and nine times. The chain links TRBV20-1 to TRBJ2-7; no reliable D call. The germline V and J ends were trimmed by 3 bases and 3 bases, with 6 bases remaining between them. This CDR3 is 11 amino acids long. The V gene's germline CDR1 is DFQATT and CDR2 SNEGSKA (reference sequence). This chain's CDR3 is CSASHGYEQYF. The CDR3 DNA reads TGCAGTGCTAGCCACGGCTACGAGCAGTACTTC.

This clonotype has just a few counts. The CDR3 here is CSPFWAGGQETQYF. CDR3 in DNA: TGCAGCCCCTTCTGGGCGGGGGGACAAGAGACCCAGTACTTC. This chain links TRBV20-1 with TRBJ2-5, with 8 bases lining up with TRBD2. This CDR3 spans 14 amino acids. Germline V gene data show CDR1 as DFQATT and CDR2 as SNEGSKA (reference sequence).

The chain combines TRBV20-1 with TRBJ2-7, with D perhaps TRBD2 (6 bases). Trimming took 5 bases from V and 2 from J, leaving 16 bases between them. Germline V lookup: CDR1 DFQATT, CDR2 SNEGSKA (reference sequence). The CDR3 is 14 residues long. This CDR3 reads CSAGSGNKAYEQYF. CDR3 DNA sequence: TGCAGTGCTGGTAGCGGAAATAAAGCCTACGAGCAGTACTTC.

This clonotype was counted between two and nine times. The rearrangement uses TRBV6-2 or TRBV6-3 and TRBJ1-1; no clear D. V was cut by 5 bases and J by 3 bases, with 13 bases left in between. The CDR3 spans 14 residues. Germline lookup yields CDR1 MNHEY and CDR2 SVGEGT. CDR3 in amino acids: CASSIRAWDTEAFF. The CDR3 nucleotides are TGTGCCAGCAGTATACGGGCCTGGGACACTGAAGCTTTCTTT.

This chain joins TRBV5-1 and TRBJ2-1; D is possibly TRBD2 (6 bases). The germline V gene has CDR1 SGHRS and CDR2 YFSETQ. The CDR3 sequence is 18 residues long. V was pared by 0 bases and J by 0 bases, with 16 bases between. CDR3 sequence (DNA): TGCGCCAGCAGCTTGGTGGATGTGGCGGGGAGCTCCTACAATGAGCAGTTCTTC. Amino acid sequence: CASSLVDVAGSSYNEQFF.

There are many counts of this clonotype. The J gene is TRBJ2-7, the V gene TRBV12-3 or TRBV12-4; D remains unclear. CDR3 length: 11 amino acids. Trimming pared 2 bases from V and 6 bases from J, leaving 5 bases between. For the CDR3, the DNA is TGTGCCAGCAGTTTACGCTTCGAGCAGTACTTC. Encoded protein: CASSLRFEQYF.

This clonotype appeared a few times. The rearrangement uses TRBV20-1 and TRBJ2-3; D is possibly TRBD1 or TRBD2 (5 bases each). The V and J ends lost 5 bases and 4 bases respectively, with 10 bases between them. CDR1 and CDR2 from the germline V gene are DFQATT and SNEGSKA (reference sequence). The CDR3 length is 12 residues. The CDR3 DNA reads TGCAGTGCTTGGGGGTTAGCAGATACGCAGTATTTT. This sequence encodes CSAWGLADTQYF.

This clonotype occurred once. The gene calls are TRBV4-1 and TRBJ2-7; 9 nucleotides match TRBD2. J gave up 6 bases and V 0 bases, and 6 bases lay outside the gene matches. The germline V gene has CDR1 MGHRA and CDR2 YSYEKL. The CDR3 sequence is 15 residues long. CDR3 DNA sequence: TGCGCCAGCAGCCAAGATCCAGCGGGGGGTCTCGAGCAGTACTTC. Translation: CASSQDPAGGLEQYF.

The chain couples TRBV7-2 to TRBJ1-1; a weak D match, TRBD1 (6 bases). CDR3 length equals 15 residues. Germline CDR1 SGHTA, CDR2 FQGNSA. Trimming left V 5 bases short and J 2 bases short, with 15 bases between. CDR3 in DNA: TGTGCCAGCAGCCCTCGGGGGGCGCCAAACACTGAAGCTTTCTTT. It is translated as CASSPRGAPNTEAFF.

This clonotype was seen only a few times. The chain recombines TRBV12-3 or TRBV12-4 with TRBJ1-6; D is uncertain. The CDR3 contains 13 residues. Trimming removed 4 bases at V and 7 bases at J, with 8 bases between. The DNA for the CDR3 is TGTGCCAGCAGTTCACTCGGAAATTCACCCCTCCACTTT. Its protein product is CASSSLGNSPLHF.

The chain has TRBV5-1 and TRBJ2-7; D call uncertain. V lost 2 bases and J lost 2, with 11 bases in between. The germline V gene has CDR1 SGHRS and CDR2 YFSETQ. CDR3 length: 14 residues. This CDR3 reads CASSLIGPTYEQYF. The CDR3 DNA is TGCGCCAGCAGCTTAATTGGGCCAACCTACGAGCAGTACTTC.

This chain joins TRBV10-1 and TRBJ2-2; 12 positions agree with TRBD2. Looked up from germline, CDR1 is WNHNN and CDR2 is SYGVQD (reference sequence). V trimming: 6 bases; J trimming: 1 base; junction bases outside the gene matches: 24. This CDR3 is 23 amino acids long. The CDR3 bases are TGCGCCAGCAGACTAGGGGCCGACAGGGCGAGCGTGACTAGCGGGGGGAACACCGGGGAGCTGTTTTTT. This sequence encodes CASRLGADRASVTSGGNTGELFF.

This clonotype was detected only a few times. The rearrangement uses TRBV20-1 and TRBJ2-3; D uncertain. The CDR3 length is 13 residues. From germline, CDR1 is DFQATT and CDR2 SNEGSKA (reference sequence). V lost 0 bases, J lost 2 bases, and 6 bases lay in between. CDR3 in DNA: TGCAGTGCTAGAGAAGTCCACACAGATACGCAGTATTTT. As protein: CSAREVHTDTQYF.

The J gene is TRBJ2-7, the V gene TRBV29-1, with TRBD1 as a possible D gene (6 bases). The CDR3 has 13 residues. Germline V CDR1 and CDR2: SQVTM, ANQGSEA. The V end lost 3 bases, the J end lost 4 bases, and 13 bases lay between the germline ends. This chain's CDR3 is CSVDGGGSYEQYF. Written as DNA, the CDR3 is TGCAGCGTTGATGGGGGCGGGTCGTACGAGCAGTACTTC.

There are a few counts of this clonotype. The V and J genes are TRBV9 and TRBJ2-7; 14 nucleotides agree with TRBD2. CDR3 length equals 15 residues. J was trimmed by 5 bases and V by 3 bases; bases with no gene match: 4. The germline V gene has CDR1 SGDLS and CDR2 YYNGEE. The CDR3 loop is CASSGGTSGRDEQYF. CDR3 nucleotide sequence: TGTGCCAGCAGCGGCGGGACTAGCGGGAGAGACGAGCAGTACTTC.

This clonotype was seen a few times. J is TRBJ2-3 and V is TRBV20-1; TRBD2 aligns across 8 bases. Looked up from germline, CDR1 is DFQATT and CDR2 is SNEGSKA (reference sequence). V was pared by 5 bases and J by 2 bases, with 6 bases of the junction left unmatched. This CDR3 has 14 residues. Written as DNA, the CDR3 is TGCAGTGCTCGAAGCGGGAGCCACACAGATACGCAGTATTTT. It translates to CSARSGSHTDTQYF.

This clonotype showed up just a few times. The rearrangement joins TRBV6-5 to TRBJ2-1; maybe TRBD1 (6 bases). The CDR3 has 11 amino acids. V lost 5 bases, J lost 15 bases, and 14 bases lay in between. Germline V gene sequence: CDR1 MNHEY, CDR2 SVGAGI. The CDR3, as DNA: TGTGCCAGCAGTGAAGACAGGAGGTGGTTCTTC. Protein: CASSEDRRWFF.

The rearrangement joins TRBV27 to TRBJ2-4; maybe TRBD1 (5 bases). CDR3 length equals 17 residues. Looked up from germline, CDR1 is MNHEY and CDR2 is SMNVEV (reference sequence). V lost 6 bases, J lost 3 bases, and 21 bases lay in between. CDR3 region: CASSSHPGKWDKNIQYF. Here the CDR3 DNA reads TGTGCCAGCAGCTCCCACCCAGGGAAATGGGACAAAAACATTCAGTACTTC.

DNA of the CDR3: TGTGCCAGCAGCTACCCCGGGACTAATCAAGAGACCCAGTACTTC. This sequence encodes CASSYPGTNQETQYF. The J gene is TRBJ2-5, the V gene TRBV7-2, with 7 bases fitting TRBD2. CDR3 size: 15 residues. Trimming removed 4 bases from V and 2 bases from J; junction bases left unmatched: 7. The V gene's germline CDR1 is SGHTA and CDR2 FQGNSA. Together with reference TRBV7-2 and TRBJ2-5, the CDR3 gives the full variable domain: GAGVSQSPSNKVTEKGKDVELRCDPISGHTALYWYRQSLGQGLEFLIYFQGNSAPDKSGLPSDRFSAERTGGSVSTLTIQRTQQEDSAVYLCASSYPGTNQETQYFGPGTRLLVL.

V usage is TRBV24-1 and J usage is TRBJ2-3; no firm D call. The ends were cut back, 2 bases at V and 2 bases at J, with 10 bases in the middle. The CDR3 covers 15 residues. The germline gives CDR1 KGHDR, CDR2 SFDVKD. The CDR3 region has the DNA TGTGCCACCAGTGATTCCGGCAGGTCCACAGATACGCAGTATTTT. Translation gives CATSDSGRSTDTQYF.

The chain uses TRBV5-5 and TRBJ2-7; TRBD1 agrees at 8 bases. With 1 base clipped from V and 7 bases from J, the junction kept 13 bases outside the gene matches. Germline V CDR1 and CDR2: SGHKS, YYEKEE (reference sequence). This CDR3 has 16 residues. DNA of the CDR3: TGTGCCAGCAGCTTGTTCTCTTGGCAGGGGGCGCGGGAGCAGTACTTC. Its protein is CASSLFSWQGAREQYF.

A few counts support this clonotype. The V and J genes are TRBV7-2 and TRBJ2-2; no firm D call. The V gene lost 3 bases and the J gene lost 1 base, with 9 bases spanning the gap. CDR3 length equals 15 residues. CDR1 SGHTA and CDR2 FQGNSA come from the germline V gene. The CDR3 coding sequence is TGTGCCAGCAGCTTTGAACTGGGGAACACCGGGGAGCTGTTTTTT. Translating it yields CASSFELGNTGELFF.